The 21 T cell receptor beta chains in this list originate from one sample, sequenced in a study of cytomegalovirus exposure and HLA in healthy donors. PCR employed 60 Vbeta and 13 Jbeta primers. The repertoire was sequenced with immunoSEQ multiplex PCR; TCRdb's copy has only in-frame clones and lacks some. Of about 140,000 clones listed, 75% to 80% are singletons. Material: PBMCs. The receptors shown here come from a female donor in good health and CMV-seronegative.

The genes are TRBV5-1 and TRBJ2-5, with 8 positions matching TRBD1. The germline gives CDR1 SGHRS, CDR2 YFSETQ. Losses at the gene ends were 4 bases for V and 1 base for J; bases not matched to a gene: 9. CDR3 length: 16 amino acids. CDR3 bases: TGCGCCAGCAGCATTATCCTGACAGGGGCCCAAGAGACCCAGTACTTC. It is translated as CASSIILTGAQETQYF. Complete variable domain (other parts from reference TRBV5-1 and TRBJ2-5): KAGVTQTPRYLIKTRGQQVTLSCSPISGHRSVSWYQQTPGQGLQFLFEYFSETQRNKGNFPGRFSGRQFSNSRSEMNVSTLELGDSALYLCASSIILTGAQETQYFGPGTRLLVL.

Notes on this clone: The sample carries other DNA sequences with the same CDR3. This chain's CDR3 is CASSQEDRGTDTQYF. In nucleotides, the CDR3 is TGCGCCAGCAGCCAAGAGGACAGGGGGACAGATACGCAGTATTTT. The gene calls are TRBV4-1 and TRBJ2-3; 10 positions match TRBD1. The CDR3 sequence is 15 residues long. The germline V gene has CDR1 MGHRA and CDR2 YSYEKL. V shed 0 bases, J shed 3 bases, and the junction held 0 bases outside the gene matches.

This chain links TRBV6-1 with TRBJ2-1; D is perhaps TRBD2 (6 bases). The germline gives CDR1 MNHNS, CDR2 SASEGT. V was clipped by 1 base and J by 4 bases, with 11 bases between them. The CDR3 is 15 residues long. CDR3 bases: TGTGCCAGCAGTGAAGAGGGGAGGAGATACAATGAGCAGTTCTTC. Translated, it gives CASSEEGRRYNEQFF.

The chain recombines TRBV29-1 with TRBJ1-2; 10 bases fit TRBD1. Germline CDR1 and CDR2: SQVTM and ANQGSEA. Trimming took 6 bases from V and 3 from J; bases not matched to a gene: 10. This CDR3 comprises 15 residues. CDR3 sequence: CSVATSGTGDYGYTF. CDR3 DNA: TGCAGCGTGGCCACCTCCGGGACAGGGGACTATGGCTACACCTTC.

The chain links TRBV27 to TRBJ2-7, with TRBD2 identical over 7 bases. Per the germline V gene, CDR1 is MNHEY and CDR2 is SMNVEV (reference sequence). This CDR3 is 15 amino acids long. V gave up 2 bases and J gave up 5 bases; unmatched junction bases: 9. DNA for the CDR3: TGTGCCAGCAGTTTAGCGGGAGAGCAACCCCACGAGCAGTACTTC. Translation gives CASSLAGEQPHEQYF.

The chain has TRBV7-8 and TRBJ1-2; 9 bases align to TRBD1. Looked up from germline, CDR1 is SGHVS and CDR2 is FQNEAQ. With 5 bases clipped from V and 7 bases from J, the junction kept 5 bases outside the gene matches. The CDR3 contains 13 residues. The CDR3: CASSQRQGGGYTF. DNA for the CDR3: TGTGCCAGCAGCCAAAGACAGGGGGGTGGCTACACCTTC.

CDR3 DNA: TGTGCCAGTAGTATTAGAGGTCCAGGGCAGCCCCAGCATTTT. Protein product: CASSIRGPGQPQHF. The genes are TRBV19 and TRBJ1-5, with a weak D call TRBD1 (5 bases). Germline V gene sequence: CDR1 LNHDA, CDR2 SQIVND (reference sequence). Trimming removed 3 bases from V and 7 bases from J, with 13 bases in between. The CDR3 consists of 14 residues.

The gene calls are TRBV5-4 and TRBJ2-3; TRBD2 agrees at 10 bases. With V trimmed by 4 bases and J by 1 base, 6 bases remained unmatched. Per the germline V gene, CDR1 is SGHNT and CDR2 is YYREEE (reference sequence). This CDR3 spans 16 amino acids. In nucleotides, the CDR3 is TGTGCCAGCAGCCCTCGGCTAGCGGGAGGCACAGATACGCAGTATTTT. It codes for CASSPRLAGGTDTQYF.

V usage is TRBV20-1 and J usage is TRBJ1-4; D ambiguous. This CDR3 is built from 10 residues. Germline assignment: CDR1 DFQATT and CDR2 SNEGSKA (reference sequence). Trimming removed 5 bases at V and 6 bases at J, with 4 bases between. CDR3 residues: CSARDEKLFF. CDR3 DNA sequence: TGCAGTGCTCGTGATGAAAAACTGTTTTTT.

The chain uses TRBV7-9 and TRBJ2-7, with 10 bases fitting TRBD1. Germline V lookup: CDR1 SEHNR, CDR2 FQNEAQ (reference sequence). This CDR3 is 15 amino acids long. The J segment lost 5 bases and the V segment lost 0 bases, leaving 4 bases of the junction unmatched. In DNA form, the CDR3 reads TGTGCCAGCAGCTTAGCCCGGACAGGGGGGAACGAGCAGTACTTC. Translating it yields CASSLARTGGNEQYF.

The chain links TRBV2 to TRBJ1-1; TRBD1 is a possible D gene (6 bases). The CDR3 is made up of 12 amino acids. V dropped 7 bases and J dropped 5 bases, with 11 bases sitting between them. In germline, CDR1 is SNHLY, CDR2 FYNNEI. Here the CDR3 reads CASNQGMTEAFF. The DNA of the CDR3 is TGTGCCAGCAATCAGGGGATGACTGAAGCTTTCTTT.

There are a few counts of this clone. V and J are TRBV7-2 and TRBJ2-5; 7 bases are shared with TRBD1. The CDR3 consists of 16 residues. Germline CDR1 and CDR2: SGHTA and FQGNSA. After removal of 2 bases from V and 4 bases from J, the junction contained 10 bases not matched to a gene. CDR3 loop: CASSLKGARVGETQYF. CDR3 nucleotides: TGTGCCAGCAGCTTAAAGGGGGCACGTGTTGGAGAGACCCAGTACTTC. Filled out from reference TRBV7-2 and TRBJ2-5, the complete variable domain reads GAGVSQSPSNKVTEKGKDVELRCDPISGHTALYWYRQSLGQGLEFLIYFQGNSAPDKSGLPSDRFSAERTGGSVSTLTIQRTQQEDSAVYLCASSLKGARVGETQYFGPGTRLLVL.

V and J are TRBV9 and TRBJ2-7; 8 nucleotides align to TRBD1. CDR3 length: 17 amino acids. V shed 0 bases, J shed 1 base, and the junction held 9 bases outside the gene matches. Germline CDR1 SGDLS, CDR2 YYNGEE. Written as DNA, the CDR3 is TGTGCCAGCAGCGTAGAACAGGGGGGTCAGGGTTCCTACGAGCAGTACTTC. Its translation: CASSVEQGGQGSYEQYF.

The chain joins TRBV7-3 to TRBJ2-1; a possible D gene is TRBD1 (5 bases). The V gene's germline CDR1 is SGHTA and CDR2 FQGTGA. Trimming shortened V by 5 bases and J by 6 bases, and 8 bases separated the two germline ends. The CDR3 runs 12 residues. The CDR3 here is CASSKRGNEQFF. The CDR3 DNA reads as TGTGCCAGCAGCAAAAGGGGCAATGAGCAGTTCTTC.

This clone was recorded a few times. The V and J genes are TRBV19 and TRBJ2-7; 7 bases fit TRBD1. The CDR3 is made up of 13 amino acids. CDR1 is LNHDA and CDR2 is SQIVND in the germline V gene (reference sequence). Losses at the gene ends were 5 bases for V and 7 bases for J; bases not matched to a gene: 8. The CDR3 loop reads CASSRAGGEEQYF. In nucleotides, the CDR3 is TGTGCCAGTAGTCGGGCAGGGGGTGAGGAGCAGTACTTC.

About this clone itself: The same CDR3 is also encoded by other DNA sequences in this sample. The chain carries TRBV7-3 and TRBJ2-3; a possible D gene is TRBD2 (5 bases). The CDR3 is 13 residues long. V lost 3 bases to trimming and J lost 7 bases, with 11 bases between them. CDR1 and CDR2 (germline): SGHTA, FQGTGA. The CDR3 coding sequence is TGTGCCAGCAGCTTCCAGGAGGACTATACGCAGTATTTT. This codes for CASSFQEDYTQYF.

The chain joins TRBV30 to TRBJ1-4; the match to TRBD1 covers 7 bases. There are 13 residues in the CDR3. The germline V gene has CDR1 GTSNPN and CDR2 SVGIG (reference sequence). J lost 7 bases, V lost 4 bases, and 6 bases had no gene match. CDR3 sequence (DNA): TGTGCCTGGAAAAACCAGGGGGTTGAAAAACTGTTTTTT. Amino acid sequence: CAWKNQGVEKLFF.

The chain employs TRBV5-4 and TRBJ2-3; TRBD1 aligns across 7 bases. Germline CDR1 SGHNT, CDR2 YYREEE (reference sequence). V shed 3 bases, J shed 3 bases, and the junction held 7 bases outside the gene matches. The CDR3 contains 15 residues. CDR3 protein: CASSSHETGTDTQYF. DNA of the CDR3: TGTGCCAGCAGCTCACACGAGACAGGGACAGATACGCAGTATTTT.

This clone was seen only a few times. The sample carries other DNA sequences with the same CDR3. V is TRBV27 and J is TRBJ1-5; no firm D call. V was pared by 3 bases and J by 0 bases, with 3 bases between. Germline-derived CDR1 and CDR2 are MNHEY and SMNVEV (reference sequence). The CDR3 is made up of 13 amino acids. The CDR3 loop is CASSFYSNQPQHF. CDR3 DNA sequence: TGTGCCAGCAGTTTCTATAGCAATCAGCCCCAGCATTTT.

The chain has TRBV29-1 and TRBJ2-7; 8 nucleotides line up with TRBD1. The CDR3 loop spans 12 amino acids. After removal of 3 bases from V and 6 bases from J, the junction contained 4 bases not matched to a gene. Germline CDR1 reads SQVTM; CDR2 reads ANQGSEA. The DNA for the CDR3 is TGCAGCGTTGACCTTGACAGGGGCGAGCAGTACTTC. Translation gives CSVDLDRGEQYF.

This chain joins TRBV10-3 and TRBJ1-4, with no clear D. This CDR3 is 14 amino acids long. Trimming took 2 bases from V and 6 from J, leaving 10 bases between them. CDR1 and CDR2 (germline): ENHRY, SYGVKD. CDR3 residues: CAISESGSHEKLFF. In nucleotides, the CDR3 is TGTGCCATCAGTGAGAGTGGGAGCCATGAAAAACTGTTTTTT.